One and the same sample provided the 16 T cell receptor beta chains below, sequenced in a study of blood T cell repertoires in COVID-19. Using immunoSEQ multiplex PCR, the repertoire was profiled, and TCRdb retains in-frame clones only, with some absent. The sample records about 180,000 clones, 80% to 90% being singletons. The source material was peripheral blood. The receptors derive from a woman of 80 years or more with COVID-19, enrolled during active disease.

The J gene is TRBJ2-1, the V gene TRBV28; 12 positions agree with TRBD2. Germline trimming cut 6 bases from V and 4 bases from J; bases unmatched to any gene: 4. Germline V gene data show CDR1 as MDHEN and CDR2 as SYDVKM. The CDR3 runs to 15 residues. CDR3 protein: CASSLLAGGYNEQFF. In DNA, the CDR3 is TGTGCCAGCAGCCTTCTAGCGGGAGGGTACAATGAGCAGTTCTTC. Filled out from reference TRBV28 and TRBJ2-1, the complete variable domain reads DVKVTQSSRYLVKRTGEKVFLECVQDMDHENMFWYRQDPGLGLRLIYFSYDVKMKEKGDIPEGYSVSREKKERFSLILESASTNQTSMYLCASSLLAGGYNEQFFGPGTRLTVL.

This clone was seen only a few times. The V gene is TRBV5-1, the J gene TRBJ2-2; TRBD1 agrees at 9 bases. The germline V gene has CDR1 SGHRS and CDR2 YFSETQ. The CDR3 sequence is 16 residues long. V dropped 6 bases and J dropped 6; count of bases not matched to a gene: 12. The CDR3 loop is CASTPPGQGGAGELFF. The CDR3 DNA reads TGCGCCAGCACCCCGCCGGGACAGGGTGGTGCCGGGGAGCTGTTTTTT.

The chain recombines TRBV7-8 with TRBJ2-6; perhaps TRBD1 as D (6 bases). From germline, CDR1 is SGHVS and CDR2 FQNEAQ. The CDR3 has 16 residues. The V end lost 1 base, the J end lost 1 base, and 8 bases lay between the germline ends. DNA for the CDR3: TGTGCCAGCAGCTTAGTAGGGGGATCTGGGGCCAACGTCCTGACTTTC. Amino acids: CASSLVGGSGANVLTF.

This chain connects TRBV7-2 to TRBJ2-7, with 10 bases fitting TRBD1. J was trimmed by 0 bases and V by 5 bases; bases with no gene match: 1. Looked up from germline, CDR1 is SGHTA and CDR2 is FQGNSA. CDR3 length: 14 residues. The CDR3 DNA follows: TGTGCCAGCAGCAGACAGGGGGCCTCCTACGAGCAGTACTTC. This gives the protein CASSRQGASYEQYF. The whole variable domain, filled in from reference TRBV7-2 and TRBJ2-7, reads GAGVSQSPSNKVTEKGKDVELRCDPISGHTALYWYRQSLGQGLEFLIYFQGNSAPDKSGLPSDRFSAERTGGSVSTLTIQRTQQEDSAVYLCASSRQGASYEQYFGPGTRLTVT.

This rearrangement joins TRBV15 to TRBJ1-3; a weak D match, TRBD1 (5 bases). Germline V gene lookup returns CDR1 LNHNV and CDR2 YYDKDF (reference sequence). Between the trimmed V and J ends, which lost 0 bases and 4 bases, there was a span of 16 bases. The CDR3 has 17 amino acids. The CDR3 sequence: CATSREATVYIGNTIYF. The CDR3 region has the DNA TGTGCCACCAGCAGAGAGGCGACAGTTTACATCGGAAACACCATATATTTT.

The chain employs TRBV7-9 and TRBJ2-7; the match to TRBD1 covers 11 bases. This CDR3 region has 16 residues. Germline trimming cut 5 bases from V and 5 bases from J; bases unmatched to any gene: 11. The germline gives CDR1 SEHNR, CDR2 FQNEAQ (reference sequence). CDR3 DNA sequence: TGTGCCAGCAGCGGGAGGTGGGACAGGGGGACGAACGAGCAGTACTTC. Translation: CASSGRWDRGTNEQYF. Full variable domain (remainder filled in from reference TRBV7-9 and TRBJ2-7): DTGVSQNPRHKITKRGQNVTFRCDPISEHNRLYWYRQTLGQGPEFLTYFQNEAQLEKSRLLSDRFSAERPKGSFSTLEIQRTEQGDSAMYLCASSGRWDRGTNEQYFGPGTRLTVT.

The chain combines TRBV2 with TRBJ2-5; 7 bases are shared with TRBD2. V shed 4 bases, J shed 3 bases, and the junction held 5 bases outside the gene matches. Germline CDR1 and CDR2: SNHLY and FYNNEI. The CDR3 consists of 14 residues. CDR3 loop: CASSGGLAEETQYF. CDR3 coding DNA: TGTGCCAGCAGTGGAGGTCTAGCGGAAGAGACCCAGTACTTC.

The chain joins TRBV6-5 to TRBJ1-2; tentative D call: TRBD1 (6 bases). The CDR3 contains 13 residues. The V gene's germline CDR1 is MNHEY and CDR2 SVGAGI. Deletions cut 6 bases from V and 2 bases from J, with 10 bases between. The CDR3 DNA follows: TGTGCCAGCAGACAAACAGGGAACTATGGCTACACCTTC. As protein: CASRQTGNYGYTF.

The rearrangement joins TRBV4-2 to TRBJ1-2; 10 bases fit TRBD1. There are 14 residues in the CDR3. In germline, CDR1 is LGHNA, CDR2 YNFKEQ. V lost 0 bases, J lost 8 bases, and 3 bases stayed unmatched. The CDR3 DNA follows: TGTGCCAGCAGCCAAGATGGACAGGGGGTAGGCTACACCTTC. Residues: CASSQDGQGVGYTF.

The V and J genes are TRBV2 and TRBJ1-1; a weak D match, TRBD1 (5 bases). The V and J ends lost 6 bases and 6 bases respectively, with 17 bases between them. The germline V gene encodes CDR1 SNHLY and CDR2 FYNNEI. This CDR3 spans 14 amino acids. DNA of the CDR3: TGTGCCAGCAGCGCCCTGGGGGGTGGGGCTGAAGCTTTCTTT. Translated: CASSALGGGAEAFF.

The V call is TRBV5-1, the J call TRBJ2-1, with 8 bases fitting TRBD2. The CDR3 runs to 15 residues. Germline assignment: CDR1 SGHRS and CDR2 YFSETQ. Trimming at V came to 4 bases and at J to 5 bases, leaving 8 bases not matched to a gene. CDR3 sequence: CASSETGLGNNEQFF. The DNA of the CDR3 is TGCGCCAGCAGCGAAACGGGACTAGGAAACAATGAGCAGTTCTTC.

The CDR3 DNA sequence: TGTGCCAGCAGCTTGGACGGGGGGGCCGGTAATGAGCAGTTCTTC. Protein product: CASSLDGGAGNEQFF. The J gene is TRBJ2-1, the V gene TRBV5-6; 8 bases fit TRBD2. The CDR3 has 15 amino acids. V was clipped by 0 bases and J by 7 bases; unmatched bases: 6. Per germline, CDR1 SGHDT and CDR2 YYEEEE.

J is TRBJ2-5 and V is TRBV7-6, with TRBD1 as a possible D gene (8 bases). The CDR3 runs 14 residues. Deletions cut 5 bases from V and 5 bases from J, with 15 bases between. Germline V gives CDR1 SGHVS, CDR2 FNYEAQ. The CDR3 reads CASSPTGGVETQYF. CDR3 DNA sequence: TGTGCCAGCAGCCCTACAGGGGGGGTTGAGACCCAGTACTTC.

This clone was seen a few times. The chain uses TRBV28 and TRBJ2-7, with a weak D call TRBD2 (6 bases). V lost 6 bases to trimming and J lost 1 base, with 10 bases between them. CDR1 and CDR2 from the germline V gene are MDHEN and SYDVKM. The CDR3 totals 13 residues. The CDR3 loop reads CASRARGSYEQYF. DNA for the CDR3: TGTGCCAGCAGGGCTCGGGGGTCCTACGAGCAGTACTTC.

The chain joins TRBV4-3 to TRBJ1-2; 8 bases are a match to TRBD1. V shed 0 bases and J 0 bases; nucleotides not matched to a gene: 3. This CDR3 has 16 amino acids. From germline, CDR1 is LGHNA and CDR2 YSLEER. Here the CDR3 reads CASSQEPGQANYGYTF. For the CDR3, the DNA is TGCGCCAGCAGCCAAGAGCCGGGACAGGCTAACTATGGCTACACCTTC.

V and J are TRBV12-5 and TRBJ2-7; D gene uncertain. CDR3 size: 12 residues. The V gene's germline CDR1 is LGHNT and CDR2 FRNRAP. The CDR3 loop is CASIESSYEQYF. CDR3 coding DNA: TGTGCCTCGATAGAAAGCTCCTACGAGCAGTACTTC.